Following are 8 T cell receptor beta chains from one sample sequenced in a study of relationships among human T cell subsets. TCR alpha and beta CDR3s were amplified from mRNA by semiquantitative ARM-PCR. Tagged nested gene-specific primers were used first, then communal superprimers amplified exponentially. TCRdb processed the multiplex PCR reads anew with MiXCR; each CDR3 protein has one entry. The sample lists around 14,000 distinct CDR3 sequences, about 60% occurring once. The sequenced sample consisted of total T cells sorted from blood. These receptors were collected from a man in his forties in good health.

V and J are TRBV30 and TRBJ1-1; D is undetermined. The CDR3 is 12 amino acids. CDR1 and CDR2 from the germline V gene are GTSNPN and SVGIG (reference sequence). V lost 7 bases and J lost 8, with 17 bases in between. The CDR3 DNA sequence: TGTGCCTTAGAACAGCGGACGTACGAAGCTTTCTTT. It encodes CALEQRTYEAFF. Supplemented by reference TRBV30 and TRBJ1-1, the full variable domain reads SQTIHQWPATLVQPVGSPLSLECTVEGTSNPNLYWYRQAAGRGLQLLFYSVGIGQISSEVPQNLSASRPQDRQFILSSKKLLLSDSGFYLCALEQRTYEAFFGQGTRLTVV.

V is TRBV28 and J is TRBJ2-7; D is perhaps TRBD2 (7 bases). CDR3 length: 14 amino acids. V lost 7 bases and J lost 4, with 17 bases in between. The V gene's germline CDR1 is MDHEN and CDR2 SYDVKM. CDR3 protein: CASTWGAGGYEQYF. CDR3 nucleotide sequence: TGTGCCAGCACTTGGGGGGCCGGGGGGTACGAGCAGTACTTC.

V usage is TRBV27 and J usage is TRBJ1-2, with TRBD1 matching over 7 bases. Germline trimming cut 7 bases from V and 4 bases from J; bases unmatched to any gene: 9. This CDR3 has 14 residues. The germline CDR1 and CDR2 sequences are MNHEY and SMNVEV (reference sequence). CDR3 DNA: TGTGCCAGCACCCTACAGGGGTCCCTCTATGGCTACACCTTC. It translates to CASTLQGSLYGYTF.

The CDR3 DNA reads as TGTGCCAGCAGTGGACAGCCCTTGGAGGGCAATGAGCAGTTCTTC. Its protein product is CASSGQPLEGNEQFF. V and J are TRBV2 and TRBJ2-1, with D maybe TRBD2 (6 bases). The CDR3 extends over 15 amino acids. Germline assignment: CDR1 SNHLY and CDR2 FYNNEI. Trimming took off 4 bases at V and 6 bases at J, with 16 bases between the two ends.

Remarks on this clonotype: A read error is likely, as this CDR3 ends without the conserved phenylalanine or tryptophan. V gene TRBV12-3 or TRBV12-4 combines with J gene TRBJ2-7; D gene uncertain. Trimming left V 3 bases short and J 6 bases short, with 12 bases between. The CDR3 runs to 13 residues. Written as DNA, the CDR3 is TGTGCCAGCAGTTTCCAGCAAATTCCCGAGCAGTACTCC. This codes for CASSFQQIPEQYS.

The chain couples TRBV6-6 to TRBJ2-7; TRBD2 aligns across 7 bases. Looked up from germline, CDR1 is MNHNY and CDR2 is SVGAGI (reference sequence). This CDR3 comprises 14 residues. V lost 2 bases and J lost 7; bases outside the gene matches: 8. Here the CDR3 reads CASSYVAGAGEQYF. CDR3 sequence (DNA): TGTGCCAGCAGTTACGTTGCGGGAGCAGGTGAGCAGTACTTC.

This clonotype has only a few counts. This rearrangement joins TRBV2 to TRBJ2-1; 11 bases line up with TRBD1. Germline V gives CDR1 SNHLY, CDR2 FYNNEI. The CDR3 runs 14 residues. The junction had 4 bases not matched to a gene; V was cut back by 6 bases and J by 6 bases. CDR3 amino acids: CASRGTGGVNEQFF. Here the CDR3 DNA reads TGTGCCAGCAGGGGGACAGGGGGAGTCAATGAGCAGTTCTTC.

The rearrangement joins TRBV6-5 to TRBJ1-1; 7 bases line up with TRBD1. The junction had 2 bases not matched to a gene; V was cut back by 4 bases and J by 3 bases. This CDR3 has 13 residues. The germline V gene has CDR1 MNHEY and CDR2 SVGAGI. DNA for the CDR3: TGTGCCAGCAGTTCACAGGGGTACACTGAAGCTTTCTTT. Its translation: CASSSQGYTEAFF.